This T cell receptor (beta chain) was documented in a study of post-analysis software for immune sequencing data. Study-wide background: Disease courses included relapsing-remitting, secondary progressive and progressive-relapsing multiple sclerosis. Study conclusions and caveats: Pronounced co-clustering by F measure was evident among identically batched samples. Relative to controls, patients with multiple sclerosis showed significantly lower normalized Chao1 diversity. Patients had higher frequencies than controls of roughly five TRBV segments, including TRBV5-6, TRBV5-1 and TRBV20-1.

TCR beta cDNA libraries included unique molecular identifiers. Via MiXCR, TCRdb re-called the PCR reads, giving one row per CDR3 protein. The sample yields approximately 770,000 distinct CDR3 sequences, roughly 50% seen once. Germline assignment: CDR1 LNHNV and CDR2 YYDKDF (reference sequence). The CDR3 runs 12 residues. V was shortened by 4 bases and J by 9 bases, with 10 bases between the two germline ends. A few counts support this clonotype. Antigen: not known. The chain has TRBV15 and TRBJ2-1, with unresolved D. The clonotype was recovered from a girl aged 10 to 17 with multiple sclerosis. The material sequenced was blood. The CDR3 bases are TGTGCCACCAGCAACGCGGCATCTGAGCAGTTCTTC. Protein product: CATSNAASEQFF.